This TCR beta chain appears in the sequencing data of a study of blood T cell repertoires in COVID-19. Generated by immunoSEQ multiplex PCR, the TCRdb table keeps only in-frame clones and is missing some. The profile shows under 200,000 clones, about nine tenths of them singletons. Sequencing was carried out using peripheral blood. This sequence was found in a man aged 65 to 79 with acute or convalescent COVID-19.

The CDR3 reads CASSQQTGAGYTEAFF. CDR3 DNA sequence: TGTGCCAGCTCACAGCAGACAGGGGCTGGATACACTGAAGCTTTCTTT. The V gene is TRBV18, the J gene TRBJ1-1, with 8 bases that match TRBD1. V shed 4 bases and J 3 bases; nucleotides not matched to a gene: 10. Germline-derived CDR1 and CDR2 are KGHSH and LQKENI. This CDR3 is 16 amino acids long.